These 17 T cell receptor beta chains share one sample of origin, sequenced in a study of regulatory T cells in long-lasting Graves disease. Arm-PCR of CDR3 regions with iRepertoire HTBI primers generated TCR beta libraries. TCRdb called the multiplex PCR reads again in MiXCR, with one record for every CDR3 protein. The data show more than 300,000 distinct CDR3 sequences, about 23% seen once. The time point here: persistent/refractory GD, antithyroid drugs over 5 years with positive TRAb. Extracted RNA from PBMCs served as the source of the TCR library. The sample consisted of peripheral blood mononuclear cells (PBMCs), taken when the disease was refractory, from a patient treated with antithyroid drugs. The receptors were sampled from a woman aged 35 to 49 with Graves disease.

This clonotype was counted many times. J is TRBJ1-1 and V is TRBV28, with TRBD1 matching over 9 bases. V shed 6 bases and J 6 bases; nucleotides not matched to a gene: 8. The CDR3 runs 14 residues. Germline V CDR1 and CDR2: MDHEN, SYDVKM. CDR3 DNA sequence: TGTGCCAGCAGCTTTGGTTGGGACAGGGCTGAAGCTTTCTTT. This codes for CASSFGWDRAEAFF.

This clonotype has a count of ten or more. The chain links TRBV28 to TRBJ2-7; no firm D call. V dropped 7 bases and J dropped 4 bases, with 11 bases sitting between them. CDR3 length: 12 amino acids. Germline CDR1 MDHEN, CDR2 SYDVKM. CDR3 protein: CASNGRTYEQYF. CDR3 bases: TGTGCCAGCAATGGAAGGACGTACGAGCAGTACTTC. Using reference TRBV28 and TRBJ2-7 for the parts outside the CDR3, the full variable domain is DVKVTQSSRYLVKRTGEKVFLECVQDMDHENMFWYRQDPGLGLRLIYFSYDVKMKEKGDIPEGYSVSREKKERFSLILESASTNQTSMYLCASNGRTYEQYFGPGTRLTVT.

This clonotype was detected many times. The chain recombines TRBV28 with TRBJ1-2; tentatively, D is TRBD1 (5 bases). The CDR3 loop spans 14 amino acids. V lost 7 bases and J lost 7, with 19 bases in between. Looked up from germline, CDR1 is MDHEN and CDR2 is SYDVKM. CDR3 residues: CASIHGDLRGGYTF. The CDR3 DNA reads TGTGCCAGCATCCATGGGGACCTTAGGGGTGGCTACACCTTC.

The sample holds many counts of this clonotype. The chain recombines TRBV20-1 with TRBJ2-7; the match to TRBD2 covers 8 bases. CDR1 is DFQATT, CDR2 SNEGSKA, per germline (reference sequence). The CDR3 is made up of 13 amino acids. Trimming removed 3 bases from V and 3 bases from J; junction bases left unmatched: 4. The CDR3 DNA reads as TGCAGTGCTAGGGGACTAGAGGTCTACGAGCAGTACTTC. Its protein product is CSARGLEVYEQYF.

The J gene is TRBJ1-1, the V gene TRBV11-2, with D possibly TRBD1 on 5 matching bases. The V and J ends lost 5 bases and 7 bases respectively, with 17 bases between them. Per the germline V gene, CDR1 is SGHAT and CDR2 is FQNNGV. This CDR3 is built from 14 residues. The CDR3, as DNA: TGTGCCAGCAGCCCCCGAGCAGGGTATGGTGAAGCTTTCTTT. As protein: CASSPRAGYGEAFF.

About this clonotype: A read error is possible here, since a much larger clone lies one base away. J is TRBJ2-7 and V is TRBV2; the D is unclear. This CDR3 is built from 16 residues. The germline V gene has CDR1 SNHLY and CDR2 FYNNEI. The V and J ends lost 0 bases and 3 bases respectively, with 15 bases between them. In DNA, the CDR3 is TGTGCCAGCAGTGAAGCGTTAGGGATAGTTGGCTACGAGCAGTACTTC. Its translation is CASSEALGIVGYEQYF. Full variable domain (remainder filled in from reference TRBV2 and TRBJ2-7): EPEVTQTPSHQVTQMGQEVILRCVPISNHLYFYWYRQILGQKVEFLVSFYNNEISEKSEIFDDQFSVERPDGSNFTLKIRSTKLEDSAMYFCASSEALGIVGYEQYFGPGTRLTVT.

This clonotype has ten or more counts. This rearrangement joins TRBV28 to TRBJ1-5, with D possibly being TRBD1 (6 bases). The germline CDR1 and CDR2 sequences are MDHEN and SYDVKM. Deletions cut 4 bases from V and 4 bases from J, with 20 bases between. The CDR3 covers 17 residues. The DNA of the CDR3 is TGTGCCAGCAGTTCCAATAGGGGGGCAGGCTATAATCAGCCCCAGCATTTT. As protein: CASSSNRGAGYNQPQHF.

The rearrangement uses TRBV9 and TRBJ2-1; unclear D gene. The ends were cut back, 3 bases at V and 6 bases at J, with 7 bases in the middle. The CDR3 sequence is 12 residues long. Per the germline V gene, CDR1 is SGDLS and CDR2 is YYNGEE. The CDR3 loop reads CASSALPNEQFF. CDR3 DNA sequence: TGTGCCAGCAGCGCTCTTCCCAATGAGCAGTTCTTC. The whole variable domain, filled in from reference TRBV9 and TRBJ2-1, reads DSGVTQTPKHLITATGQRVTLRCSPRSGDLSVYWYQQSLDQGLQFLIQYYNGEERAKGNILERFSAQQFPDLHSELNLSSLELGDSALYFCASSALPNEQFFGPGTRLTVL.

The chain couples TRBV19 to TRBJ1-1; D uncertain. The CDR3 totals 13 residues. Germline assignment: CDR1 LNHDA and CDR2 SQIVND (reference sequence). With 7 bases removed from V and 5 bases from J, the gap between germline ends came to 14 bases. The CDR3 is CASMGTFRTEAFF. CDR3 DNA: TGTGCCAGTATGGGTACCTTTCGGACTGAAGCTTTCTTT.

This clonotype turned up a few times. The chain combines TRBV19 with TRBJ1-5; D is uncertain. This CDR3 contains 14 residues. The ends were cut back, 5 bases at V and 7 bases at J, with 15 bases in the middle. The germline V gene has CDR1 LNHDA and CDR2 SQIVND (reference sequence). CDR3 nucleotide sequence: TGTGCCAGTAGTCTCGACCTTCAGAGGCAGCCCCAGCATTTT. It encodes CASSLDLQRQPQHF. Full variable domain (remainder filled in from reference TRBV19 and TRBJ1-5): DGGITQSPKYLFRKEGQNVTLSCEQNLNHDAMYWYRQDPGQGLRLIYYSQIVNDFQKGDIAEGYSVSREKKESFPLTVTSAQKNPTAFYLCASSLDLQRQPQHFGDGTRLSIL.

The genes are TRBV12-3 or TRBV12-4 and TRBJ2-5; 7 bases line up with TRBD1. V was clipped by 7 bases and J by 4 bases; unmatched bases: 9. CDR3 size: 14 residues. The CDR3 DNA reads as TGTGCCAGCATTTCTTCGGGACAGCTAGAGACCCAGTACTTC. Translated: CASISSGQLETQYF.

The gene calls are TRBV28 and TRBJ2-1, with no clear D. CDR3 length equals 16 residues. Germline-derived CDR1 and CDR2 are MDHEN and SYDVKM. The V gene lost 6 bases and the J gene lost 3 bases, with 18 bases spanning the gap. DNA of the CDR3: TGTGCCAGCAGCAGCCCTAGAAGTGGAATCTACAATGAGCAGTTCTTC. Its protein product is CASSSPRSGIYNEQFF. The full variable domain, its missing parts supplied by reference TRBV28 and TRBJ2-1, is DVKVTQSSRYLVKRTGEKVFLECVQDMDHENMFWYRQDPGLGLRLIYFSYDVKMKEKGDIPEGYSVSREKKERFSLILESASTNQTSMYLCASSSPRSGIYNEQFFGPGTRLTVL.

This clonotype was detected many times. The V call is TRBV20-1, the J call TRBJ1-1; TRBD1 agrees at 9 bases. CDR1 and CDR2 (germline): DFQATT, SNEGSKA (reference sequence). The V segment lost 3 bases and the J segment 1 base; nucleotides outside the gene matches: 0. The CDR3 spans 13 residues. CDR3 DNA sequence: TGCAGTGCTAGGGACAGGGGGAACACTGAAGCTTTCTTT. Protein sequence: CSARDRGNTEAFF.

The table lists this clonotype with a count of one. The chain recombines TRBV10-3 with TRBJ2-5; D is possibly TRBD1 (6 bases). From germline, CDR1 is ENHRY and CDR2 SYGVKD. CDR3 size: 13 residues. V gave up 3 bases and J gave up 5 bases, with 10 bases separating them. CDR3 in DNA: TGTGCCATCAGTGACTACAGGGAGGAGACCCAGTACTTC. It yields the protein CAISDYREETQYF.

V and J are TRBV6-5 and TRBJ2-7, with D unclear. The V gene's germline CDR1 is MNHEY and CDR2 SVGAGI. V was cut by 2 bases and J by 3 bases, with 8 bases left in between. This CDR3 has 13 residues. The CDR3 bases are TGTGCCAGCAGTTACCAGATACACTACGAGCAGTACTTC. Translation gives CASSYQIHYEQYF.

This chain links TRBV25-1 with TRBJ2-5, with TRBD1 as a possible D gene (6 bases). The CDR3 is 13 residues long. CDR1 is MGHDK, CDR2 SYGVNS, per germline. V was pared by 5 bases and J by 5 bases, with 12 bases between. The DNA of the CDR3 is TGTGCCAGCAGTCGGGACATTTGGGAGACCCAGTACTTC. Translation gives CASSRDIWETQYF. The complete variable domain, with remaining parts taken from reference TRBV25-1 and TRBJ2-5, reads EADIYQTPRYLVIGTGKKITLECSQTMGHDKMYWYQQDPGMELHLIHYSYGVNSTEKGDLSSESTVSRIRTEHFPLTLESARPSHTSQYLCASSRDIWETQYFGPGTRLLVL.

The chain links TRBV2 to TRBJ2-1, with TRBD2 matching over 11 bases. V was clipped by 8 bases and J by 7 bases; unmatched bases: 4. The CDR3 loop spans 13 amino acids. Per the germline V gene, CDR1 is SNHLY and CDR2 is FYNNEI. The CDR3 is CASFSGRGNEQFF. The CDR3 coding sequence is TGTGCCAGCTTTAGCGGGAGGGGTAATGAGCAGTTCTTC. Full variable domain (remainder filled in from reference TRBV2 and TRBJ2-1): EPEVTQTPSHQVTQMGQEVILRCVPISNHLYFYWYRQILGQKVEFLVSFYNNEISEKSEIFDDQFSVERPDGSNFTLKIRSTKLEDSAMYFCASFSGRGNEQFFGPGTRLTVL.